This TCR beta chain is from a study of T-cell reconstitution after alpha-beta-depleted transplantation in children. A TCRbeta library incorporating unique molecular identifiers was prepared. One entry per CDR3 protein results from TCRdb running MiXCR on the PCR reads. Among about 360,000 distinct CDR3 sequences listed, 10% to 15% were seen once. Germline CDR1 reads MDHEN; CDR2 reads SYDVKM. This CDR3 has 11 amino acids. V dropped 5 bases and J dropped 5 bases, with 6 bases sitting between them. Sequencing used PBMCs, obtained from the stem cell graft. The clonotype was recovered from a human donor who donated a stem cell graft to a child with Fanconi anemia. The chain has TRBV28 and TRBJ2-5, with D unresolved. This CDR3 is CASSILETQYF. CDR3 coding DNA: TGTGCCAGCAGTATTCTGGAGACCCAGTACTTC.